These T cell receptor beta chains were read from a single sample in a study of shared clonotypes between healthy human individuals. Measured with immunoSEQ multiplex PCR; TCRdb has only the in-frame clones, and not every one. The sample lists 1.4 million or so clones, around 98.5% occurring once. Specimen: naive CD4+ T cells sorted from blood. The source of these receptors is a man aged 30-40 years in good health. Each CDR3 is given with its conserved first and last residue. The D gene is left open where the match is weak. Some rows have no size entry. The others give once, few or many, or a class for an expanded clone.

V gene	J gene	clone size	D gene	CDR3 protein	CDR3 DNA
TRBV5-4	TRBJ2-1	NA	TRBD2	CASSTWTSGSNEQFF	TGTGCCAGCAGCACGTGGACTAGCGGGAGTAATGAGCAGTTCTTC
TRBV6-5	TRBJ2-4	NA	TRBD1	CASSYTGTGGPNIQYF	TGTGCCAGCAGTTACACCGGGACAGGGGGCCCAAACATTCAGTACTTC
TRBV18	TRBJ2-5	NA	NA	CASSLSPETQYF	TGTGCCAGCTCACTCAGCCCTGAGACCCAGTACTTC
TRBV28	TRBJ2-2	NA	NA	CASSYRDTNTGELFF	TGTGCCAGCAGTTACAGGGACACGAACACCGGGGAGCTGTTTTTT
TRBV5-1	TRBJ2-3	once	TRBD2	CASSGGLAGLGDTQYF	TGCGCCAGCAGCGGGGGACTAGCGGGATTGGGAGATACGCAGTATTTT
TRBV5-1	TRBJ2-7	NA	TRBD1	CASSLGTGINEQYF	TGCGCCAGCAGCTTGGGGACAGGGATAAACGAGCAGTACTTC
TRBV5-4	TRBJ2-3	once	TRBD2	CASSPALAGTDTQYF	TGTGCCAGCAGCCCGGCACTAGCGGGAACAGATACGCAGTATTTT
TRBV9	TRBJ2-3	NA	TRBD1	CASSVGRGLLRDTQYF	TGTGCCAGCAGCGTAGGAAGGGGGCTATTAAGAGATACGCAGTATTTT
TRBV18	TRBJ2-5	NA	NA	CASSRWGVRETQYF	TGTGCCAGCTCCCGGTGGGGAGTTCGAGAGACCCAGTACTTC
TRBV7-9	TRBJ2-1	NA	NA	CASSLVVNNEQFF	TGTGCCAGCAGCTTAGTCGTGAACAATGAGCAGTTCTTC
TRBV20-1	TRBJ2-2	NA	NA	CSAPSAGELFF	TGCAGTGCTCCGTCGGCCGGGGAGCTGTTTTTT
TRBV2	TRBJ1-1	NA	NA	CASSESPGQNTEAFF	TGTGCCAGCAGTGAATCGCCAGGACAGAACACTGAAGCTTTCTTT
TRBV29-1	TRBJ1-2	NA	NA	CSVEKGRANYGYTF	TGCAGCGTTGAAAAGGGAAGGGCTAACTATGGCTACACCTTC
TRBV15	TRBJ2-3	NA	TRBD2	CATSRDQLAGVLTDTQYF	TGTGCCACCAGCAGAGATCAACTAGCGGGAGTTCTCACAGATACGCAGTATTTT
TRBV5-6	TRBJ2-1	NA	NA	CASSVGRNYNEQFF	TGTGCCAGCAGCGTGGGACGGAACTACAATGAGCAGTTCTTC
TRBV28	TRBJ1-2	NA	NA	CASSLFQGMNYGYTF	TGTGCCAGCAGTTTATTCCAGGGAATGAACTATGGCTACACCTTC
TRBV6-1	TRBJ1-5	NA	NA	CASSEDGYGRVLQPQHF	TGTGCCAGCAGTGAAGACGGTTACGGCAGGGTGCTTCAGCCCCAGCATTTT
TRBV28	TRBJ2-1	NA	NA	CASSSPPPYNEQFF	TGTGCCAGCAGTTCCCCCCCGCCGTACAATGAGCAGTTCTTC
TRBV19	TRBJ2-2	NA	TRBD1	CASSRFRGQNTGELFF	TGTGCCAGTAGTCGGTTCAGGGGGCAAAACACCGGGGAGCTGTTTTTT
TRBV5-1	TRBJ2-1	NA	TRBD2	CASSLRLSMTSGSNDEQFF	TGCGCCAGCAGCTTGAGGCTCTCAATGACTAGCGGGAGTAACGATGAGCAGTTCTTC
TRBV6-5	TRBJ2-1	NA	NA	CASSFVPSSYNEQFF	TGTGCCAGCAGTTTTGTCCCAAGCTCCTACAATGAGCAGTTCTTC
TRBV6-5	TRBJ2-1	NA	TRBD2	CASSKGTSNDEQFF	TGTGCCAGCAGTAAAGGGACTAGTAACGATGAGCAGTTCTTC
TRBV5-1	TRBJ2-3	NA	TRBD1	CASSLGQTGLSDTQYF	TGCGCCAGCAGCTTGGGGCAGACAGGGCTCTCAGATACGCAGTATTTT
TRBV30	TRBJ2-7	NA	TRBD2	CACIAGVYEQYF	TGTGCCTGCATAGCGGGAGTCTACGAGCAGTACTTC
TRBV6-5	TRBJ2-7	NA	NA	CASSYSRSEQYF	TGTGCCAGCAGTTACAGCCGGTCCGAGCAGTACTTC
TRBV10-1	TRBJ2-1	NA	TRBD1	CASSATGGSEQFF	TGCGCCAGCAGCGCAACAGGGGGAAGTGAGCAGTTCTTC
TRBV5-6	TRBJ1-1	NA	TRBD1	CASSFLDRLTEAFF	TGTGCCAGCAGCTTCCTGGACAGGTTAACTGAAGCTTTCTTT
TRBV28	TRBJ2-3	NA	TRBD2	CASRRAGGTDTQYF	TGTGCCAGCAGACGCGCGGGGGGCACAGATACGCAGTATTTT
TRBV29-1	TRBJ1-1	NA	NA	CSVVMGIQVAFF	TGCAGCGTTGTGATGGGAATACAAGTGGCTTTCTTT